The 25 T cell receptor beta chains listed next were all sequenced from one sample in a study of blood T cell repertoires in COVID-19. The assay was immunoSEQ multiplex PCR, and TCRdb's table has in-frame clones only and misses some. This table has about 120,000 clones, more than 85% appearing once. Sequencing used peripheral blood. These receptors came from a man between 60 and 75 years old with COVID-19, enrolled during active disease.

The V and J genes are TRBV28 and TRBJ2-3; a possible D gene is TRBD2 (5 bases). The germline V and J ends were trimmed by 6 bases and 0 bases, with 16 bases remaining between them. Looked up from germline, CDR1 is MDHEN and CDR2 is SYDVKM. The CDR3 sequence is 16 residues long. CDR3 nucleotides: TGTGCCAGCAGCCCGGGGTCCAGGCCTAGCACAGATACGCAGTATTTT. Amino acids: CASSPGSRPSTDTQYF.

The rearrangement links TRBV6-5 to TRBJ1-3, with D possibly matching TRBD1 (6 bases). The CDR3 runs 16 residues. The germline CDR1 and CDR2 sequences are MNHEY and SVGAGI. Trimming removed 4 bases from V and 2 bases from J, with 15 bases in between. CDR3 loop: CASSSLTGAPGNTIYF. CDR3 DNA sequence: TGTGCCAGCAGTTCCTTGACAGGTGCTCCTGGAAACACCATATATTTT.

This clone was found a few times. The chain combines TRBV2 with TRBJ1-5, with 7 bases aligning to TRBD1. The J segment lost 3 bases and the V segment lost 1 base, leaving 18 bases of the junction unmatched. The CDR3 is 20 residues long. CDR1 is SNHLY, CDR2 FYNNEI, per germline. Here the CDR3 reads CASSEGPSWLTRGTNQPQHF. CDR3 bases: TGTGCCAGCAGTGAAGGCCCCTCTTGGTTGACCAGGGGGACCAATCAGCCCCAGCATTTT.

The chain is built from TRBV6-4 and TRBJ1-2; D unclear. The germline gives CDR1 MRHNA, CDR2 SNTAGT. CDR3 length equals 17 residues. The V gene lost 6 bases and the J gene lost 7 bases, with 27 bases spanning the gap. This chain's CDR3 is CASSPSFSGVRKGGYTF. For the CDR3, the DNA is TGTGCCAGCAGCCCTTCGTTCTCCGGGGTTAGGAAGGGTGGCTACACCTTC.

The chain employs TRBV30 and TRBJ2-7; 8 bases match TRBD1. Germline V gene data show CDR1 as GTSNPN and CDR2 as SVGIG (reference sequence). The CDR3 runs 11 residues. V trimming: 4 bases; J trimming: 5 bases; junction bases outside the gene matches: 1. The CDR3 protein is CAWTTGDEQYF. CDR3 in DNA: TGTGCCTGGACGACAGGGGACGAGCAGTACTTC.

This sequence joins TRBV18 and TRBJ2-1; no definite D call. The CDR3 length is 15 residues. Germline CDR1 KGHSH, CDR2 LQKENI. Trimming took 1 base from V and 7 from J, leaving 14 bases between them. The CDR3 DNA follows: TGTGCCAGCTCACCACAGCAGGTTAATATGAATGAGCAGTTCTTC. Translated: CASSPQQVNMNEQFF.

The gene calls are TRBV30 and TRBJ1-2; possibly TRBD1 for D (6 bases). Trimming took off 0 bases at V and 14 bases at J, with 13 bases between the two ends. Germline CDR1 GTSNPN, CDR2 SVGIG (reference sequence). The CDR3 runs 11 residues. CDR3 loop: CAWSVGEQGTF. DNA for the CDR3: TGTGCCTGGAGTGTGGGGGAACAGGGAACCTTC. Using reference TRBV30 and TRBJ1-2 for the parts outside the CDR3, the full variable domain is SQTIHQWPATLVQPVGSPLSLECTVEGTSNPNLYWYRQAAGRGLQLLFYSVGIGQISSEVPQNLSASRPQDRQFILSSKKLLLSDSGFYLCAWSVGEQGTFGSGTRLTVV.

The chain recombines TRBV5-1 with TRBJ1-2; D possibly corresponds to TRBD1 (5 bases). The V and J ends lost 0 bases and 8 bases respectively, with 14 bases between them. The CDR3 contains 14 residues. From germline, CDR1 is SGHRS and CDR2 YFSETQ. DNA of the CDR3: TGCGCCAGCAGCTTGGACTCATTGGCAGGGGGCTACACCTTC. Translation gives CASSLDSLAGGYTF.

The rearrangement joins TRBV4-2 to TRBJ2-1, with 8 positions matching TRBD1. The ends lost 7 bases at V and 6 bases at J; junction bases unmatched: 8. The germline V gene encodes CDR1 LGHNA and CDR2 YNFKEQ. The CDR3 loop spans 14 amino acids. This CDR3 reads CASNVGQGGNEQFF. DNA of the CDR3: TGTGCCAGCAACGTCGGACAGGGTGGCAATGAGCAGTTCTTC.

CDR3 DNA sequence: TGCGCCAGCCAGATGGGGGGGAGCTCCTACGAGCAGTACTTC. Translated: CASQMGGSSYEQYF. This sequence joins TRBV10-2 and TRBJ2-7; 7 positions match TRBD2. The CDR3 loop spans 14 amino acids. Germline assignment: CDR1 WSHSY and CDR2 SAAADI. The J segment lost 0 bases and the V segment lost 8 bases, leaving 7 bases of the junction unmatched.

This chain connects TRBV2 to TRBJ2-1, with TRBD2 identical over 13 bases. The V segment lost 9 bases and the J segment 4 bases; nucleotides outside the gene matches: 9. CDR3 length: 16 residues. Germline V gives CDR1 SNHLY, CDR2 FYNNEI. This chain's CDR3 is CASRTSGGVLYNEQFF. The DNA for the CDR3 is TGTGCCAGTCGGACTAGCGGGGGAGTATTGTACAATGAGCAGTTCTTC. Supplemented by reference TRBV2 and TRBJ2-1, the full variable domain reads EPEVTQTPSHQVTQMGQEVILRCVPISNHLYFYWYRQILGQKVEFLVSFYNNEISEKSEIFDDQFSVERPDGSNFTLKIRSTKLEDSAMYFCASRTSGGVLYNEQFFGPGTRLTVL.

The chain carries TRBV5-6 and TRBJ2-7, with D perhaps TRBD1 (5 bases). The CDR3 is 14 amino acids. Germline loops: CDR1 SGHDT, CDR2 YYEEEE. V gave up 0 bases and J gave up 2 bases, with 9 bases separating them. For the CDR3, the DNA is TGTGCCAGCAGCTTGGGACAGCAGACCTACGAGCAGTACTTC. This sequence encodes CASSLGQQTYEQYF.

Concerning this clone: This sample also contains other DNA sequences that code for the same CDR3. V gene TRBV5-1 combines with J gene TRBJ1-1, with a tentative D call TRBD1 (6 bases). CDR3 size: 14 residues. V was trimmed by 1 base and J by 1 base, leaving 8 bases between them. Looked up from germline, CDR1 is SGHRS and CDR2 is YFSETQ. Written as DNA, the CDR3 is TGCGCCAGCAGCTTGTCAGGGGCGAACACTGAAGCTTTCTTT. Translated, it gives CASSLSGANTEAFF.

V gene TRBV28 combines with J gene TRBJ2-1, with 7 bases identical to TRBD1. CDR1 and CDR2 from the germline V gene are MDHEN and SYDVKM. The CDR3 has 17 residues. After removal of 4 bases from V and 10 bases from J, the junction contained 19 bases not matched to a gene. The CDR3 DNA is TGTGCCAGCAGTTCCCCCACCACAGGGGAGAGGGCGAGAGAGCAGTTCTTC. Its protein product is CASSSPTTGERAREQFF.

This chain connects TRBV18 to TRBJ1-2; D might be TRBD1 (5 bases). V was clipped by 2 bases and J by 1 base, with 11 bases between them. This CDR3 contains 15 residues. The germline gives CDR1 KGHSH, CDR2 LQKENI. In DNA, the CDR3 is TGTGCCAGCTCACCAGGGCAGGGCCTTAACTATGGCTACACCTTC. This translates into CASSPGQGLNYGYTF.

The J gene is TRBJ1-2, the V gene TRBV19, with 10 bases identical to TRBD1. This CDR3 comprises 15 residues. Per the germline V gene, CDR1 is LNHDA and CDR2 is SQIVND (reference sequence). V lost 4 bases and J lost 7; bases outside the gene matches: 9. The CDR3 DNA is TGTGCCAGTAGTACCCCCCCGGGGACAGGGGTTGGCTACACCTTC. It is translated as CASSTPPGTGVGYTF.

The chain couples TRBV30 to TRBJ1-2, with 8 positions matching TRBD1. Per germline, CDR1 GTSNPN and CDR2 SVGIG (reference sequence). There are 12 residues in the CDR3. After removal of 8 bases from V and 9 bases from J, the junction contained 11 bases not matched to a gene. The CDR3 loop reads CATAQGALRYTF. CDR3 DNA: TGTGCCACGGCCCAGGGGGCTCTTCGCTACACCTTC.

This chain uses TRBV25-1 with TRBJ2-3; tentatively, D is TRBD2 (7 bases). Trimming stripped 2 bases from V and 3 bases from J, with 12 bases between. The CDR3 covers 15 residues. Germline loops: CDR1 MGHDK, CDR2 SYGVNS. The CDR3: CASSEDAGATDTQYF. Written as DNA, the CDR3 is TGTGCCAGCAGTGAAGATGCGGGGGCGACAGATACGCAGTATTTT. Full variable domain (rest looked up from reference TRBV25-1 and TRBJ2-3): EADIYQTPRYLVIGTGKKITLECSQTMGHDKMYWYQQDPGMELHLIHYSYGVNSTEKGDLSSESTVSRIRTEHFPLTLESARPSHTSQYLCASSEDAGATDTQYFGPGTRLTVL.

This chain connects TRBV19 to TRBJ1-5, with 7 bases lining up with TRBD1. The germline V gene encodes CDR1 LNHDA and CDR2 SQIVND (reference sequence). The CDR3 has 13 residues. The V gene end was trimmed by 7 bases and the J gene end by 7 bases; junction bases not matched to a gene: 7. In DNA, the CDR3 is TGTGCCAGTAAGTTCAGGGGGGAACAGCCCCAGCATTTT. Translating gives CASKFRGEQPQHF.

The rearrangement uses TRBV7-2 and TRBJ2-5; maybe TRBD1 (5 bases). There are 16 residues in the CDR3. Trimming shortened V by 4 bases and J by 9 bases, and 24 bases separated the two germline ends. Germline CDR1 and CDR2: SGHTA and FQGNSA. CDR3 sequence: CASSSAAFFRLGAQYF. Here the CDR3 DNA reads TGTGCCAGCAGCTCAGCCGCATTCTTCAGATTAGGGGCCCAGTACTTC. Using reference TRBV7-2 and TRBJ2-5 for the parts outside the CDR3, the full variable domain is GAGVSQSPSNKVTEKGKDVELRCDPISGHTALYWYRQSLGQGLEFLIYFQGNSAPDKSGLPSDRFSAERTGGSVSTLTIQRTQQEDSAVYLCASSSAAFFRLGAQYFGPGTRLLVL.

The genes are TRBV3-1 (or the pseudogene TRBV3-2) and TRBJ1-1, with a weak D call TRBD1 (6 bases). CDR3 length: 13 residues. CDR1 LGHDT and CDR2 YNNKEL come from the germline V gene (reference sequence). V was clipped by 0 bases and J by 8 bases, with 10 bases between them. The CDR3 is CASSQEGGVEAFF. The CDR3 nucleotides read TGTGCCAGCAGCCAAGAAGGGGGGGTAGAAGCTTTCTTT.

The V and J genes are TRBV5-4 and TRBJ1-6; unclear D gene. Germline loops: CDR1 SGHNT, CDR2 YYREEE (reference sequence). Trimming shortened V by 0 bases and J by 5 bases, and 9 bases separated the two germline ends. This CDR3 has 15 amino acids. Here the CDR3 reads CASSLAAGDNSPLHF. CDR3 bases: TGTGCCAGCAGCTTGGCCGCCGGGGATAATTCACCCCTCCACTTT.

V is TRBV7-3 and J is TRBJ1-6, with D perhaps matching TRBD1 (6 bases). V was trimmed by 2 bases and J by 13 bases, leaving 15 bases between them. The CDR3 is 14 amino acids. Germline V gene sequence: CDR1 SGHTA, CDR2 FQGTGA. CDR3 DNA sequence: TGTGCCAGCAGCTTAGGGGACAAGGCTTCGCCCCTCCACTTT. Residues: CASSLGDKASPLHF.

This clone has only one observation. The CDR3 DNA reads TGTGCCTGGAGTGTTGCCGCAGGGGGTGGCTACACCTTC. Protein: CAWSVAAGGGYTF. The chain employs TRBV30 and TRBJ1-2; 7 bases line up with TRBD1. V lost 0 bases and J lost 7; bases outside the gene matches: 5. The germline gives CDR1 GTSNPN, CDR2 SVGIG (reference sequence). This CDR3 is built from 13 residues.

The V call is TRBV12-5, the J call TRBJ2-1; tentatively, D is TRBD1 (6 bases). Trimming took off 7 bases at V and 7 bases at J, with 14 bases between the two ends. Germline values: CDR1 LGHNT, CDR2 FRNRAP. There are 13 residues in the CDR3. The CDR3 protein is CASEGDYRNEQFF. CDR3 DNA sequence: TGTGCTAGTGAGGGGGATTATAGGAATGAGCAGTTCTTC.